Listed here are 5 T cell receptor beta chains from one sample, sequenced in a study of shared clonotypes between healthy human individuals. Using immunoSEQ multiplex PCR, the repertoire was profiled, and TCRdb retains in-frame clones only, with some absent. The top ten clones hold approximately 1.6% of a sample with hundreds of thousands of clones, around two thirds of them seen once. The sequencing input was memory CD4+ T cells sorted from blood. Subset here: CD45RA-negative fraction. These receptors originate from a woman in her twenties or thirties in good health.

This clone was observed at least ten times. The sample carries other DNA sequences with the same CDR3. The V and J genes are TRBV28 and TRBJ1-5; TRBD1 matches at 7 bases. The CDR3 is 13 amino acids. The junction had 2 bases not matched to a gene; V was cut back by 5 bases and J by 4 bases. Germline values: CDR1 MDHEN, CDR2 SYDVKM. The CDR3 region is CASSPTGNQPQHF. DNA of the CDR3: TGTGCCAGCAGTCCGACAGGGAATCAGCCCCAGCATTTT.

The chain is built from TRBV6-1 and TRBJ1-4, with 7 bases fitting TRBD1. After removal of 6 bases from V and 7 bases from J, the junction contained 11 bases not matched to a gene. This CDR3 has 15 amino acids. Germline lookup yields CDR1 MNHNS and CDR2 SASEGT. Here the CDR3 DNA reads TGTGCCAGCAGGGTTACAGGGGCGGTAGGTGAAAAACTGTTTTTT. Translation gives CASRVTGAVGEKLFF.

V is TRBV2 and J is TRBJ1-2; no firm D call. The CDR3 consists of 16 residues. Germline V lookup: CDR1 SNHLY, CDR2 FYNNEI. V gave up 3 bases and J gave up 0 bases, with 14 bases separating them. CDR3 amino acids: CASSESPPDANYGYTF. As DNA, the CDR3 is TGTGCCAGCAGTGAGTCCCCCCCGGATGCTAACTATGGCTACACCTTC.

The chain couples TRBV28 to TRBJ1-4; a weak D match, TRBD1 (6 bases). The CDR3 extends over 13 amino acids. The V and J ends lost 7 bases and 5 bases respectively, with 11 bases between them. The germline CDR1 and CDR2 sequences are MDHEN and SYDVKM. The CDR3 region has the DNA TGTGCCAGCAAAGGGGGAGGGAATGAAAAACTGTTTTTT. It yields the protein CASKGGGNEKLFF.

About this clone: The junction shows a germline mismatch at one end, possibly a read error. The chain has TRBV28 and TRBJ1-2; 11 bases fit TRBD1. This CDR3 spans 15 amino acids. Germline CDR1 is MDHEN and CDR2 is SYDVKM. In DNA, the CDR3 is TGTGCCAGCAGTTCGCTATCCCCGGGACAGGGGGTCCAGAGATTC. It is translated as CASSSLSPGQGVQRF.